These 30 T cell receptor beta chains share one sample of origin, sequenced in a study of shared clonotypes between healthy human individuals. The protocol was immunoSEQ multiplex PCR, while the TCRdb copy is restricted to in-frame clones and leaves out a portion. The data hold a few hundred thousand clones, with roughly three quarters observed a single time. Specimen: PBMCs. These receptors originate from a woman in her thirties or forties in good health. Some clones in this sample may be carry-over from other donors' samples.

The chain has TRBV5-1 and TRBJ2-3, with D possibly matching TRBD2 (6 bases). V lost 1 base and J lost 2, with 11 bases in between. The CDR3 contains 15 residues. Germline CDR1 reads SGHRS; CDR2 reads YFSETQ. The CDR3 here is CASSLISGDTDTQYF. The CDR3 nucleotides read TGCGCCAGCAGCTTGATTAGCGGAGACACAGATACGCAGTATTTT.

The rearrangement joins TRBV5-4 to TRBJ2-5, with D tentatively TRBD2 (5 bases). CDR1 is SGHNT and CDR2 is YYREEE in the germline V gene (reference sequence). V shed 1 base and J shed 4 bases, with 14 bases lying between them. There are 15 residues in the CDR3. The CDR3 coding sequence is TGTGCCAGCAGCTTGTTTTCTCGGAGGAGAGAGACCCAGTACTTC. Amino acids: CASSLFSRRRETQYF.

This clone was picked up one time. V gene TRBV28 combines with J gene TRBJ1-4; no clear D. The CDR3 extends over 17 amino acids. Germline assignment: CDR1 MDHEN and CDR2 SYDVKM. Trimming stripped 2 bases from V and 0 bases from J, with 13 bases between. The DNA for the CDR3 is TGTGCCAGCAGTTTAACCCTTGGGAGGGCAACTAATGAAAAACTGTTTTTT. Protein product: CASSLTLGRATNEKLFF.

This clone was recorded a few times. This CDR3 is CASSDRGREETQYF. In DNA form, the CDR3 reads TGTGCCAGCAGTGACCGGGGCAGGGAAGAGACCCAGTACTTC. This chain uses TRBV25-1 with TRBJ2-5; D assignment may be TRBD1 or TRBD2 (5 bases each). The CDR3 totals 14 residues. Trimming took 3 bases from V and 3 from J, leaving 11 bases between them. CDR1 and CDR2 (germline): MGHDK, SYGVNS. The full variable domain, rest sourced from reference TRBV25-1 and TRBJ2-5, is EADIYQTPRYLVIGTGKKITLECSQTMGHDKMYWYQQDPGMELHLIHYSYGVNSTEKGDLSSESTVSRIRTEHFPLTLESARPSHTSQYLCASSDRGREETQYFGPGTRLLVL.

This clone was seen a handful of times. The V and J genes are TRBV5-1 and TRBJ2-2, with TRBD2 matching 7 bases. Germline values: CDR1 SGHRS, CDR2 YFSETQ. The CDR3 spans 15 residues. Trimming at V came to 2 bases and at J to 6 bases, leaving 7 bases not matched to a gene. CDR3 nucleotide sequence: TGCGCCAGCAGCTTCGCGGGAGATCGTGCCGGGGAGCTGTTTTTT. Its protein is CASSFAGDRAGELFF.

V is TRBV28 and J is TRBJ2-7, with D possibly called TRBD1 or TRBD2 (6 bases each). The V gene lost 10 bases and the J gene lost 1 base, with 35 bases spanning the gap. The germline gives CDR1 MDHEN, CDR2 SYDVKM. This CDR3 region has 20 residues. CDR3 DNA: TGTGCCAACCCAGGGGCGATGGGGGCATGCGGGACACTTCAATCCTACGAGCAGTACTTC. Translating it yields CANPGAMGACGTLQSYEQYF.

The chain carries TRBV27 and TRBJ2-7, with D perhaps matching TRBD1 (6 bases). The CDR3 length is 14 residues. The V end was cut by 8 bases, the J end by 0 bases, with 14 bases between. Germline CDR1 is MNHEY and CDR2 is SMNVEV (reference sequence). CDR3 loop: CASSNGQSSYEQYF. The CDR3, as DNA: TGTGCCAGCTCTAATGGACAGAGCTCCTACGAGCAGTACTTC.

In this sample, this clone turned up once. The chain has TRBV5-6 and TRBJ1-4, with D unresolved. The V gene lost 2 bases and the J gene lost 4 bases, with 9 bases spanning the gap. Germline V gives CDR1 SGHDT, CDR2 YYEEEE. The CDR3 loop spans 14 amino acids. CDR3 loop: CASSFGRDNEKLFF. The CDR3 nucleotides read TGTGCCAGCAGCTTTGGTCGGGATAATGAAAAACTGTTTTTT.

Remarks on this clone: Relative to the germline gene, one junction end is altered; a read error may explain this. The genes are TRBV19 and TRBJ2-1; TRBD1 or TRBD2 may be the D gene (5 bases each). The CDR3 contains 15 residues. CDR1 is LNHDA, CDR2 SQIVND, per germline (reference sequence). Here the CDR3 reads CASSIGTPSYNERFF. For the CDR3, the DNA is TGTGCCAGTAGTATCGGGACCCCCTCCTACAATGAGCGGTTCTTC.

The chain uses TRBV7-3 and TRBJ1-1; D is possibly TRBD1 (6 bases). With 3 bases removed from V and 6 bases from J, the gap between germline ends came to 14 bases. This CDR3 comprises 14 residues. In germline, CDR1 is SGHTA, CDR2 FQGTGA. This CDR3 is CASSFSLDSSEAFF. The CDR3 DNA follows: TGTGCCAGCAGCTTCTCCTTGGACAGCTCTGAAGCTTTCTTT.

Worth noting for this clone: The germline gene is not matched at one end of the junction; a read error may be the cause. The CDR3 nucleotides are TGTGCCGGCAGCTTGGGGGATAGGTGGCCCTACCAAGAGACCCAGTACTTC. Protein product: CAGSLGDRWPYQETQYF. This rearrangement joins TRBV7-2 to TRBJ2-5; tentatively, D is TRBD1 or TRBD2 (5 bases each). The CDR3 has 17 amino acids. Germline V gene lookup returns CDR1 SGHTA and CDR2 FQGNSA.

CDR3 sequence: CAWSPDRLNTEAFF. CDR3 nucleotide sequence: TGTGCCTGGAGTCCCGACAGACTAAACACTGAAGCTTTCTTT. The chain couples TRBV30 to TRBJ1-1, with D tentatively TRBD1 (5 bases). The V gene's germline CDR1 is GTSNPN and CDR2 SVGIG (reference sequence). The CDR3 loop spans 14 amino acids. Trimming cost V 2 bases and J 2 bases, with 12 bases left between them. The complete variable domain, with remaining parts taken from reference TRBV30 and TRBJ1-1, reads SQTIHQWPATLVQPVGSPLSLECTVEGTSNPNLYWYRQAAGRGLQLLFYSVGIGQISSEVPQNLSASRPQDRQFILSSKKLLLSDSGFYLCAWSPDRLNTEAFFGQGTRLTVV.

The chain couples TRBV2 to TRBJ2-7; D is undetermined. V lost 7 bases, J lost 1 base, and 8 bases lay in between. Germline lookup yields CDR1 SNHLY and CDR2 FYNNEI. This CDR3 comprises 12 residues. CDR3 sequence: CASIRLSYEQYF. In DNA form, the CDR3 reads TGTGCCAGCATTAGGTTATCCTACGAGCAGTACTTC.

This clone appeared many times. The CDR3 region has the DNA TGTGCCAGCAGACCCTTGGGGCCGGGCACAGATACGCAGTATTTT. It specifies CASRPLGPGTDTQYF. The chain carries TRBV28 and TRBJ2-3, with a tentative D call TRBD1 (5 bases). The germline V gene encodes CDR1 MDHEN and CDR2 SYDVKM. The CDR3 contains 15 residues. V was pared by 6 bases and J by 1 base, with 14 bases between. The variable domain in full, with the rest retrieved from reference TRBV28 and TRBJ2-3, is DVKVTQSSRYLVKRTGEKVFLECVQDMDHENMFWYRQDPGLGLRLIYFSYDVKMKEKGDIPEGYSVSREKKERFSLILESASTNQTSMYLCASRPLGPGTDTQYFGPGTRLTVL.

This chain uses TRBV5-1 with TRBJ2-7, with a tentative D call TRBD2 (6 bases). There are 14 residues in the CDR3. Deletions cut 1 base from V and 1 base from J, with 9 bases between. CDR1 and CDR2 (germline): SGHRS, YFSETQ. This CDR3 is CASSLFGGSYEQYF. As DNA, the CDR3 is TGCGCCAGCAGCTTGTTTGGGGGGTCCTACGAGCAGTACTTC.

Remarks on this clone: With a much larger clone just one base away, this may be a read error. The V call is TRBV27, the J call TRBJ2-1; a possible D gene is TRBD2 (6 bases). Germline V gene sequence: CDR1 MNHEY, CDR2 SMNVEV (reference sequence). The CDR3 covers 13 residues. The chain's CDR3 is CVSITGDSNEQFF. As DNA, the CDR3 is TGTGTCAGCATAACCGGGGACTCCAATGAGCAGTTCTTC.

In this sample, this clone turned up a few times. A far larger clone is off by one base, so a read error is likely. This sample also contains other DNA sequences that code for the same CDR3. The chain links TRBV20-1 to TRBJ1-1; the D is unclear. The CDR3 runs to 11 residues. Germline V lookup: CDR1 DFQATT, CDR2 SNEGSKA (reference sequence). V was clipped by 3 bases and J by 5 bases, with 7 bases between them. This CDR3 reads CSASKNTEAFF. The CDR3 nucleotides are TGCAGTGCTAGTAAGAATACTGAAGCTTTCTTT.

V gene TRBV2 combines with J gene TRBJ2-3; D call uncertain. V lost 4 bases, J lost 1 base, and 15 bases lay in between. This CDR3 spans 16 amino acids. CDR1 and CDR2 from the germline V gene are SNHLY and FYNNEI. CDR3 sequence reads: CASSAFLGGGTDTQYF. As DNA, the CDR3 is TGTGCCAGCAGTGCCTTTTTGGGCGGAGGCACAGATACGCAGTATTTT.

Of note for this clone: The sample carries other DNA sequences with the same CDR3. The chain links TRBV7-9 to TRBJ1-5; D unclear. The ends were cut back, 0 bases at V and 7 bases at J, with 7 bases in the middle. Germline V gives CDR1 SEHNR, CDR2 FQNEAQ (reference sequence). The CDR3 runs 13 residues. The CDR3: CASSLAGSQPQHF. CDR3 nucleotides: TGTGCCAGCAGCTTAGCCGGGAGCCAGCCCCAGCATTTT.

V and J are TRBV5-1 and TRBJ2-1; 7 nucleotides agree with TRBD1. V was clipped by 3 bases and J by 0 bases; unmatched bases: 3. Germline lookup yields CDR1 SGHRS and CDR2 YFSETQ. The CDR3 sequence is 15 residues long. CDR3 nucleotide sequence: TGCGCCAGCAGCTGGACAGGCAGCTCCTACAATGAGCAGTTCTTC. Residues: CASSWTGSSYNEQFF.

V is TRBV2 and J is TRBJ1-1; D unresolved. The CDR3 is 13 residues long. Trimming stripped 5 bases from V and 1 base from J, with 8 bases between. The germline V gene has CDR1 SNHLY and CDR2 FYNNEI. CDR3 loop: CASSFAGNTEAFF. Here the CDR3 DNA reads TGTGCCAGCAGTTTTGCAGGGAACACTGAAGCTTTCTTT. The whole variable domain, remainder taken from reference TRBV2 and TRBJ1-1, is EPEVTQTPSHQVTQMGQEVILRCVPISNHLYFYWYRQILGQKVEFLVSFYNNEISEKSEIFDDQFSVERPDGSNFTLKIRSTKLEDSAMYFCASSFAGNTEAFFGQGTRLTVV.

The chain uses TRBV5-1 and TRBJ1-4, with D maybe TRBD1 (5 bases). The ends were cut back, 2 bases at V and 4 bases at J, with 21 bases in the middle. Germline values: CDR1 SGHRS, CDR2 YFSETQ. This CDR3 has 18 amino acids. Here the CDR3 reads CASSFRQGGWDFNEKLFF. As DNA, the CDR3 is TGCGCCAGCAGCTTTCGCCAGGGAGGTTGGGACTTTAATGAAAAACTGTTTTTT.

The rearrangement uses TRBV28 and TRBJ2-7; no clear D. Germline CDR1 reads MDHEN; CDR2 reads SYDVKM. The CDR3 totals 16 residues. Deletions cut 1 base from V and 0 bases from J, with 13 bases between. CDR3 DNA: TGTGCCAGCAGTTTATCCCCAGGCCGAAGCTCCTACGAGCAGTACTTC. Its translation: CASSLSPGRSSYEQYF.

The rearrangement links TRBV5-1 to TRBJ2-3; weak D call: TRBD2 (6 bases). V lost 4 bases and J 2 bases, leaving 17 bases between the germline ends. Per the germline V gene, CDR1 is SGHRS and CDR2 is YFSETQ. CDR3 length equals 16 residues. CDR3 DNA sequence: TGCGCCAGCAGCAGTCGTACGGCGGGACCCACAGATACGCAGTATTTT. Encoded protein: CASSSRTAGPTDTQYF.

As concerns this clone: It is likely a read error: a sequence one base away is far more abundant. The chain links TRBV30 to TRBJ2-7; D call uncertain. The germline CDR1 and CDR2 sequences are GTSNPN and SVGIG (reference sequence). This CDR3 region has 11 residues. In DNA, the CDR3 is TGTGCCTGGGAACGTAACTACAAGCAGTACTTC. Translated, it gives CAWERNYKQYF.

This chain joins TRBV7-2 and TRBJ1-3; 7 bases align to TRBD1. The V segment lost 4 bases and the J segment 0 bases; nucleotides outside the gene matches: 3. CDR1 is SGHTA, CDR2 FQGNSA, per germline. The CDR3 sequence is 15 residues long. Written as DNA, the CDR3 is TGTGCCAGCAGCTCGACAGGGAGCTCTGGAAACACCATATATTTT. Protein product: CASSSTGSSGNTIYF.

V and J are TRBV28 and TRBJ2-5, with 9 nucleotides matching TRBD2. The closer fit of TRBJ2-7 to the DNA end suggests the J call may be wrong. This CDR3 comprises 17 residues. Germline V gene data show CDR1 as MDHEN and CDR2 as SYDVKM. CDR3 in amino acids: CASSFTYGLASSYEQYF. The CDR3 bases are TGTGCCAGCAGCTTTACCTATGGACTAGCGAGCTCCTACGAGCAGTACTTC.

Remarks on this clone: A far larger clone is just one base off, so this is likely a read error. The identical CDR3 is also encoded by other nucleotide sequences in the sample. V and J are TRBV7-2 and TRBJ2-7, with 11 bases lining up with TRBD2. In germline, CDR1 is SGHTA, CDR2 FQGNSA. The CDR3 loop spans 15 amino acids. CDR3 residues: CASSVLAGAAYEQYF. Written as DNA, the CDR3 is TGCGCCAGCAGCGTACTAGCGGGGGCCGCCTACGAGCAGTACTTC.

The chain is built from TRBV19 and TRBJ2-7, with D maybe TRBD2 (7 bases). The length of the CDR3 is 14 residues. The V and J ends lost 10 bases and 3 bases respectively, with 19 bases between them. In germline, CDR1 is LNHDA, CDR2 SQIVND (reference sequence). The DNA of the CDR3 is TGTGCCACCCGGGGGGCAGGGCCCAGCTACGAGCAGTACTTC. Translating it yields CATRGAGPSYEQYF.

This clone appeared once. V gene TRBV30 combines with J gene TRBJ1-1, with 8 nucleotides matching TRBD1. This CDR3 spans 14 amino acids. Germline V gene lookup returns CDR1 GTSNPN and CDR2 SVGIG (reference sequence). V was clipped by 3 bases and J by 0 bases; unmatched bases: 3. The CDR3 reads CAWSRTGLNTEAFF. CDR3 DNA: TGTGCCTGGAGCAGGACAGGGTTGAACACTGAAGCTTTCTTT.